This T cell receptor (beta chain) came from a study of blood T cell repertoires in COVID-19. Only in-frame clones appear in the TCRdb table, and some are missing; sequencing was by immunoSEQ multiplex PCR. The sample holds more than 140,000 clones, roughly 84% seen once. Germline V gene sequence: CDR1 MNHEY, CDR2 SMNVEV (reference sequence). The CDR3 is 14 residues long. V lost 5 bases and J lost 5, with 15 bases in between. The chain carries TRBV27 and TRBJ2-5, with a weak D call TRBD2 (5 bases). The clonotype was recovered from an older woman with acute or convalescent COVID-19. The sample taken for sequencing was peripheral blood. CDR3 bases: TGTGCCAGCAGTCCCCTCGGGGTTCCGGAGACCCAGTACTTC. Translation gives CASSPLGVPETQYF.